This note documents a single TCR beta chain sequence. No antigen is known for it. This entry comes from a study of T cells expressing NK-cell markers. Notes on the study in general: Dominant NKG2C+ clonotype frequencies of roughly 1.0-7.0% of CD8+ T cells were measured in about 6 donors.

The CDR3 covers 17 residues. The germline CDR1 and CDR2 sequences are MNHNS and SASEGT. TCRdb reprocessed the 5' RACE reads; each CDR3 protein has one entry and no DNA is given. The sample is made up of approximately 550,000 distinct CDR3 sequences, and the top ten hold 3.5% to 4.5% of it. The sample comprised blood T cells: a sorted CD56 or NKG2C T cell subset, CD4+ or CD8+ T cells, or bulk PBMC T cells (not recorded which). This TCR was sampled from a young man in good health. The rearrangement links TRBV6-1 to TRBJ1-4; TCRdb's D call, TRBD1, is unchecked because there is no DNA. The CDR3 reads CASSTGDRVGPKEKLFF.